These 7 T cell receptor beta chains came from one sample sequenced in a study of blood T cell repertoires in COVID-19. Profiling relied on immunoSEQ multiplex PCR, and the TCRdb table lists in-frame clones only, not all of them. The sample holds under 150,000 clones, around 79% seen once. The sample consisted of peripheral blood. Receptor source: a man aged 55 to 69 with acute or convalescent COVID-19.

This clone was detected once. The CDR3 sequence: CASSEAEGGPYTEAFF. The CDR3 DNA is TGTGCCAGCAGTGAAGCGGAAGGGGGACCCTACACTGAAGCTTTCTTT. The V and J genes are TRBV6-1 and TRBJ1-1; tentative D call: TRBD1 (6 bases). V was cut by 0 bases and J by 3 bases, with 14 bases left in between. This CDR3 region has 16 residues. The V gene's germline CDR1 is MNHNS and CDR2 SASEGT.

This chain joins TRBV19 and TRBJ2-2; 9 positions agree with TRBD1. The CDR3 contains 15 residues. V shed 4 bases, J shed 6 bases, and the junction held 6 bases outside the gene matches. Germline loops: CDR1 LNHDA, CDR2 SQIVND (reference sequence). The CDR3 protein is CASSTGTGQPGELFF. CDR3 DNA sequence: TGTGCCAGTAGTACCGGGACAGGGCAACCCGGGGAGCTGTTTTTT. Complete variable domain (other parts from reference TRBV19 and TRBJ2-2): DGGITQSPKYLFRKEGQNVTLSCEQNLNHDAMYWYRQDPGQGLRLIYYSQIVNDFQKGDIAEGYSVSREKKESFPLTVTSAQKNPTAFYLCASSTGTGQPGELFFGEGSRLTVL.

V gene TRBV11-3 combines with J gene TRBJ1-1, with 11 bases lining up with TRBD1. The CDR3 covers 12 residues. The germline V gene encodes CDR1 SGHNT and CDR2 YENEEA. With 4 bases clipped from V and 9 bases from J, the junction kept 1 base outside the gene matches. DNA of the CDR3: TGTGCCAGCAGCTCGGACAGGGGGCAAGCTTTCTTT. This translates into CASSSDRGQAFF.

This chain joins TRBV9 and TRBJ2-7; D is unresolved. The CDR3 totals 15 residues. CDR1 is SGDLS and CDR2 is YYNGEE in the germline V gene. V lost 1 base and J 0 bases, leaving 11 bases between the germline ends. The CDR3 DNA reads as TGTGCCAGCAGCGTATACGGCGGAAGCTCCTACGAGCAGTACTTC. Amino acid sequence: CASSVYGGSSYEQYF.

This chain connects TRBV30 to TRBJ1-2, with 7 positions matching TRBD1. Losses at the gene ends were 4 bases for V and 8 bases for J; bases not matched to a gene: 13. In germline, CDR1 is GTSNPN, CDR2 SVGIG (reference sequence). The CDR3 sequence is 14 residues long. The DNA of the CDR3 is TGTGCCTGGACCAGGACAGGCCGGGCGTCAGGCTACACCTTC. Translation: CAWTRTGRASGYTF.

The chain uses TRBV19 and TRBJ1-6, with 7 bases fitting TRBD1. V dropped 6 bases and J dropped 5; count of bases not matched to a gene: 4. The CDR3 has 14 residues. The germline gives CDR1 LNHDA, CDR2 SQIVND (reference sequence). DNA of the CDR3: TGTGCCAGTAGGTGGGGACAGAATAATTCACCCCTCCACTTT. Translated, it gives CASRWGQNNSPLHF.

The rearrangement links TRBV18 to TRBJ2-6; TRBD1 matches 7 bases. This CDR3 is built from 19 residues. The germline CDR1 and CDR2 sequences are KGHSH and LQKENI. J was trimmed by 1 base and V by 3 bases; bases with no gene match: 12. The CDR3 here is CASSPLPGQTKSGANVLTF. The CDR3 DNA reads TGTGCCAGCTCACCCCTACCGGGACAGACGAAATCTGGGGCCAACGTCCTGACTTTC.